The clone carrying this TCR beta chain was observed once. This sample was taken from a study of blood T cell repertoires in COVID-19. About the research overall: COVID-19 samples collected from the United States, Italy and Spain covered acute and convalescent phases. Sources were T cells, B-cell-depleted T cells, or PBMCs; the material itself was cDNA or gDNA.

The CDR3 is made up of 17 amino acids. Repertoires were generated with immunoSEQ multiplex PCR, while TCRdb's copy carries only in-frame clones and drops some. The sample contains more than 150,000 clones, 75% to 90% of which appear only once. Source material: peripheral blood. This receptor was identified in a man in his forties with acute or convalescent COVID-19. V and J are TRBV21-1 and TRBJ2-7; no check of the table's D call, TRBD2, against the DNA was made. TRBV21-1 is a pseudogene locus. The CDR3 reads CASSKGKWQDCSYEQYF. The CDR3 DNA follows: TGTGCCAGCAGCAAAGGGAAATGGCAGGACTGCTCCTACGAGCAGTACTTC.